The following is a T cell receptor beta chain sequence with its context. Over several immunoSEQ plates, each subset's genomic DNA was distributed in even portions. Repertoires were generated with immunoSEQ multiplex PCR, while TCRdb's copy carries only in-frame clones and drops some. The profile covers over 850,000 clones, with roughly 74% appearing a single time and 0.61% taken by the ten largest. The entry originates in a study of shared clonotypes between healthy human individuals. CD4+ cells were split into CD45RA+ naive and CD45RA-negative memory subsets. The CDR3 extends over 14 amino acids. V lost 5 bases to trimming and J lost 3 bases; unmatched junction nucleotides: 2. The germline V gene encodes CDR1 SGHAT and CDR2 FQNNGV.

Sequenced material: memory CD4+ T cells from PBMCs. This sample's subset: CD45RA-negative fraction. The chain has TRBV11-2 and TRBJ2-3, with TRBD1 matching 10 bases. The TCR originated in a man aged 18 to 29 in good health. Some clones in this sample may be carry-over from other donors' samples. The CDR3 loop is CASSRDRGTDTQYF. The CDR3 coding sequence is TGTGCCAGCAGCCGGGACAGGGGAACAGATACGCAGTATTTT.